This is a list of T cell receptor beta chains from one sample in a study of Ad26.COV2.S vaccination and SARS-CoV-2 variants. Here immunoSEQ multiplex PCR was the method, and the copy in TCRdb shows in-frame clones only, minus some. The sample includes about 410,000 clones, about 85% of them seen just once. The sequencing here drew on peripheral blood, taken in a trial of Ad26.COV2.S vaccine versus placebo. These receptors were taken from a person between 18 and 60 years old who received the Ad26.COV2.S COVID-19 vaccine or a placebo. Each CDR3 is given with its conserved first and last residue. Each record gives: clone size, V gene, J gene, CDR3 protein. Expanded clones are given a class, and other clones once, few, many or no size at all.

-	TRBV2	TRBJ1-5	CAVGQGNQPQHF
-	TRBV12-3/TRBV12-4	TRBJ2-1	CASRASGEQFF
once	TRBV15	TRBJ1-1	CATSRRGTNTEAFF
-	TRBV5-8	TRBJ1-1	CASSTRVEWNTEAFF
-	TRBV19	TRBJ2-5	CASSSGGGAGETQYF
-	TRBV7-8	TRBJ2-3	CASSSLPRGKITDTQYF
-	TRBV18	TRBJ1-1	CASSTTGRSTEAFF
-	TRBV2	TRBJ2-5	CASRPQTSGGSGGQYF
-	TRBV11-2	TRBJ2-2	CASSFHLGGGAVTGELFF
-	TRBV15	TRBJ1-6	CATSRERWEAGSPLHF
once	TRBV4-1	TRBJ2-7	CATPDPRSSYEQYF
-	TRBV7-6	TRBJ1-1	CASSLWGNTEAFF
-	TRBV11-2	TRBJ2-3	CASSPTRDTFWTSTDTQYF
-	TRBV14	TRBJ1-2	CASSQALYGYTF
-	TRBV6-5	TRBJ1-1	CASSYSIPPGSLLAFF
-	TRBV30	TRBJ1-6	CAWSVDSRGPSPLHF
once	TRBV27	TRBJ2-2	CASSLLGWTNTGELFF
-	TRBV7-9	TRBJ1-1	CASSRLGERFGGTEAFF
-	TRBV5-4	TRBJ2-7	CASSLGQGTSYEQYF
-	TRBV18	TRBJ2-1	CASSPQAGGYNEQFF
-	TRBV6-5	TRBJ1-5	CASSQKGGLNQPQHF
-	TRBV7-2	TRBJ2-2	CASSPDPPWRGLAGELFF
-	TRBV19	TRBJ2-1	CASSMWGALPGEQFF
-	TRBV15	TRBJ2-5	CATGDGYQETQYF
few	TRBV25-1	TRBJ1-6	CASRRQENNSPLHF
-	TRBV3-1/TRBV3-2	TRBJ2-1	CASSPPSGGKSSYNEQFF
-	TRBV4-1	TRBJ2-7	CASSQDIGTGIYEQYF
-	TRBV21-1	TRBJ2-4	CASSVPGQGFKNIQYF
-	TRBV21-1	TRBJ2-5	CASSKGLAGTEEETQYF
-	TRBV6-2/TRBV6-3	TRBJ1-6	CASSSPGGSYNSPLHF
-	TRBV19	TRBJ1-5	CASSRRLGNQPQHF